This TCR beta chain was identified during a study of blood T cell repertoires in COVID-19. Study at large: Sample material is recorded as cDNA or gDNA derived from T cells, B-cell-depleted T cells, or PBMCs.

This CDR3 spans 11 amino acids. V lost 1 base and J lost 6, with 5 bases in between. The germline CDR1 and CDR2 sequences are SGHNT and YYREEE (reference sequence). As originally analysed: Scientists estimated how many nucleated cells there were by amplifying reference gene primers. This table comes from immunoSEQ multiplex PCR, and its TCRdb copy is limited to in-frame clones, with some not included. V and J calls and clone size are those listed in that table; D and trimming were worked out from the DNA. The repertoire holds 98,000 or so clones, with about nine tenths as singletons. This TCR was recovered from a man in his sixties with COVID-19, enrolled during active disease. The chain links TRBV5-4 to TRBJ2-7, with D uncertain. The material sequenced was peripheral blood. The DNA of the CDR3 is TGTGCCAGCAGCTTGATGAGCGAGCAGTACTTC. The encoded protein is CASSLMSEQYF. Variable domain in full (rest from reference TRBV5-4 and TRBJ2-7): ETGVTQSPTHLIKTRGQQVTLRCSSQSGHNTVSWYQQALGQGPQFIFQYYREEENGRGNFPPRFSGLQFPNYSSELNVNALELDDSALYLCASSLMSEQYFGPGTRLTVT.